The TCR beta chain described here comes from a study of blood T cell repertoires in COVID-19. The wider study: Some COVID-19 samples were acute and others convalescent; all came from the United States, Italy and Spain. T cells, B-cell-depleted T cells, or PBMCs provided the cDNA or gDNA that served as material.

CDR1 SQVTM and CDR2 ANQGSEA come from the germline V gene. The CDR3 spans 17 residues. Germline trimming cut 6 bases from V and 4 bases from J; bases unmatched to any gene: 19. Per the original methods: Counts of nucleated cells, estimated from reference gene primer amplification, were obtained. Generated by immunoSEQ multiplex PCR, the TCRdb table keeps only in-frame clones and is missing some. V and J calls and clone size are those listed in that table; D and trimming were worked out from the DNA. The table has fewer than 150,000 clones, roughly four fifths seen once. The rearrangement joins TRBV29-1 to TRBJ2-7, with 9 nucleotides matching TRBD1. The receptor was derived from a human donor in a cohort sampled during active COVID-19. The sequenced sample consisted of peripheral blood. For the CDR3, the DNA is TGCAGCGTCGGTGCGCCAGGACAGGGGATCCTTCCTTACGAGCAGTACTTC. Its protein product is CSVGAPGQGILPYEQYF.